This is a list of T cell receptor beta chains from one sample in a study of blood T cell repertoires in COVID-19. Profiling relied on immunoSEQ multiplex PCR, and the TCRdb table lists in-frame clones only, not all of them. The data contain 120,000 to 150,000 clones, 75% to 90% of them singletons. Sequenced: peripheral blood. The receptors stem from a man aged 18 to 30 with COVID-19, enrolled during active disease. Both conserved end residues are part of each CDR3. The order of the fields is D gene, V gene, CDR3 length, J gene, clone size, CDR3 DNA, CDR3 protein. The D gene is left open where the match is weak. Clone size, where shown, is once, few, many, or a class for clones that have expanded.

>TRBD1|TRBV2|14|TRBJ1-5|-
TGTGCCAGCAGTCCTCCAGGGGGCATCGGGCCCCAGCATTTT
CASSPPGGIGPQHF
>-|TRBV12-3/TRBV12-4|13|TRBJ2-7|-
TGTGCCAGCAGTTTGGGGCAGACCTACGAGCAGTACTTC
CASSLGQTYEQYF
>-|TRBV4-3|17|TRBJ2-2|-
TGCGCCAGCAGCCATGGGTGGTCATCGGGTTCCACCGGGGAGCTGTTTTTT
CASSHGWSSGSTGELFF
>TRBD1|TRBV30|13|TRBJ1-1|-
TGTGCCTGGGACAGGGTTATGAACACTGAAGCTTTCTTT
CAWDRVMNTEAFF
>TRBD2|TRBV23-1|19|TRBJ2-2|-
TGCGCCAGCCCTCATTCCCCCCGGGGATTAGCGGGAGGGGCCGGGGAGCTGTTTTTT
CASPHSPRGLAGGAGELFF
>TRBD2|TRBV11-1|15|TRBJ2-3|-
TGTGCCAGCCAACTTAGCGGGAGGACCACAGATACGCAGTATTTT
CASQLSGRTTDTQYF
>TRBD1|TRBV29-1|15|TRBJ2-2|-
TGCAGCGTTGAGGTCCGGGACAGGGCAGCCGGGGAGCTGTTTTTT
CSVEVRDRAAGELFF
>TRBD1|TRBV2|16|TRBJ1-2|-
TGTGCCAGCCTTACTTCTAAGACAGGGTCGAAAAATGGCTACACCTTC
CASLTSKTGSKNGYTF
>-|TRBV10-3|23|TRBJ1-4|once
TGTGCCATCAGTGAATCGCAAAGGGACACCCCAACACGTGACGGAGTGTACGGTGAAAAACTGTTTTTT
CAISESQRDTPTRDGVYGEKLFF
>-|TRBV9|15|TRBJ2-1|-
TGTGCCAGCAGCGTAGGAGGGAACCCACGAAATGAGCAGTTCTTC
CASSVGGNPRNEQFF
>-|TRBV29-1|14|TRBJ2-7|-
TGCAGCGTTGCCTGGACAGCCGGGGCCTACGAGCAGTACTTC
CSVAWTAGAYEQYF
>TRBD2|TRBV5-4|17|TRBJ2-1|-
TGTGCCAGCAGTTCCGGGACTAGCGGGGCCTTCGACAATGAGCAGTTCTTC
CASSSGTSGAFDNEQFF
>TRBD1|TRBV25-1|15|TRBJ2-7|-
TGTGCCAGCAGTGAACCCGGGACAGGGACCTACGAGCAGTACTTC
CASSEPGTGTYEQYF
>-|TRBV11-2|17|TRBJ2-2|-
TGTGCCAGCAGCTCCAACCCCTCGGGCCGGGGGACCGGGGAGCTGTTTTTT
CASSSNPSGRGTGELFF
>-|TRBV5-1|17|TRBJ2-3|-
TGCGCCAGCAAGGACGGTCGGGCGTCGGGAGTGATAGATACGCAGTATTTT
CASKDGRASGVIDTQYF
>TRBD2|TRBV13|13|TRBJ2-1|few
TGTGCCAGCAGCTTAGAGGGTCGGGAGGGCCCTCTCTTC
CASSLEGREGPLF
>-|TRBV7-9|15|TRBJ1-3|-
TGTGCCAGCAGCTTAGCTTTGCGCTCTGGAAACACCATATATTTT
CASSLALRSGNTIYF
>-|TRBV10-3|13|TRBJ2-5|-
TGTGCCATCAGTCCCGGGGATGGTGAGACCCAGTACTTC
CAISPGDGETQYF
>TRBD1|TRBV4-3|18|TRBJ2-7|-
TGCGCCAGCAGCCAATGGGGCCGCGGGACAGGGGTACCCTACGAGCAGTACTTC
CASSQWGRGTGVPYEQYF
>-|TRBV27|15|TRBJ2-3|-
TGTGCCAGCAGTTTTCAGTCCCCTAGCACAGATACGCAGTATTTT
CASSFQSPSTDTQYF
>TRBD2|TRBV7-9|16|TRBJ2-4|-
TGTGCCAGCAGCGCGGGACTAGCGGGAATCAAAAACATTCAGTACTTC
CASSAGLAGIKNIQYF
>-|TRBV7-2|16|TRBJ2-1|-
TGTGCCAGCAGCGTACGACTAGGAGGCTCCTACAATGAGCAGTTCTTC
CASSVRLGGSYNEQFF
>-|TRBV7-2|17|TRBJ1-3|-
TGTGCCAGCAGCTTGGGGCCGGGTCGAAGCTCTGGAAACACCATATATTTT
CASSLGPGRSSGNTIYF
>TRBD1|TRBV7-8|14|TRBJ2-7|-
TGTGCCAGCAGCTTGGGACAGGGGCTATACGAGCAGTACTTC
CASSLGQGLYEQYF
>TRBD2|TRBV11-2|14|TRBJ2-7|-
TGTGCCAGCAGCCCGACTAGCTGGGGAGACGAGCAGTACTTC
CASSPTSWGDEQYF
>-|TRBV7-2|15|TRBJ2-7|-
TGTGCCAGCAGCTTAGAGGGGGTTCCCTCCTACGAGCAGTACTTC
CASSLEGVPSYEQYF
>-|TRBV11-2|12|TRBJ2-1|-
TGTGCCAGCAGCCCCAAGAACTATGAGCAGTTCTTC
CASSPKNYEQFF
>-|TRBV14|14|TRBJ2-7|-
TGTGCCAGCAGCCAAGCTACAGGGAATTACGAGCAGTACTTC
CASSQATGNYEQYF
>TRBD2|TRBV15|22|TRBJ2-4|-
TGTGCCACCAGCAGAGATAGTAGGGGACTAGCGGGAGGTCGGAGGGCCAAAAACATTCAGTACTTC
CATSRDSRGLAGGRRAKNIQYF
>TRBD2|TRBV2|15|TRBJ2-2|few
TGTGCCAGCAGTGGATTAGCGGGAGGGGCCGGGGAGCTGTTTTTT
CASSGLAGGAGELFF
>-|TRBV4-2|16|TRBJ1-5|-
TGTGCCAGCAGCCAAGAACACCGCAGGGGAAATCAGCCCCAGCATTTT
CASSQEHRRGNQPQHF